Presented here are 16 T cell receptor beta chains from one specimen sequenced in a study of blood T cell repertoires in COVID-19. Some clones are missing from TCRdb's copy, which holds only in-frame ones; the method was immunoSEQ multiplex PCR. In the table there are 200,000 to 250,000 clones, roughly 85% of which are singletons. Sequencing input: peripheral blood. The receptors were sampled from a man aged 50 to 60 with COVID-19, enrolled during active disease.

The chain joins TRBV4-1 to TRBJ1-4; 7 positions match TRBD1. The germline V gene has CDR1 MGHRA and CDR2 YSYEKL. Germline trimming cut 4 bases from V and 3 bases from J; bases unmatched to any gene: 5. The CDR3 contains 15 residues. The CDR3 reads CASSLPGQPNEKLFF. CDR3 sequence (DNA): TGCGCCAGCAGCCTTCCGGGACAGCCTAATGAAAAACTGTTTTTT.

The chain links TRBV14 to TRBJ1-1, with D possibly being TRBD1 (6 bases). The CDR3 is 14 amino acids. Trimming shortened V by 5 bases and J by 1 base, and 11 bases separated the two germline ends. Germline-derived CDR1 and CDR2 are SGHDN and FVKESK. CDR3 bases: TGTGCCAGCAGCACGACAGGTTGGAACACTGAAGCTTTCTTT. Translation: CASSTTGWNTEAFF.

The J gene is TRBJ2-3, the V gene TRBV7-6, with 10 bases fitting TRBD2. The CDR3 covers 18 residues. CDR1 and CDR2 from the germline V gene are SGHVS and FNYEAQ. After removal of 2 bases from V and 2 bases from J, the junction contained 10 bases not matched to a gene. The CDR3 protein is CASSLRASSGGNTDTQYF. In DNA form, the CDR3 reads TGTGCCAGCAGCTTAAGAGCGTCTAGCGGGGGAAACACAGATACGCAGTATTTT. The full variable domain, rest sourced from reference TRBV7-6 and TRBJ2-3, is GAGVSQSPRYKVTKRGQDVALRCDPISGHVSLYWYRQALGQGPEFLTYFNYEAQQDKSGLPNDRFSAERPEGSISTLTIQRTEQRDSAMYRCASSLRASSGGNTDTQYFGPGTRLTVL.

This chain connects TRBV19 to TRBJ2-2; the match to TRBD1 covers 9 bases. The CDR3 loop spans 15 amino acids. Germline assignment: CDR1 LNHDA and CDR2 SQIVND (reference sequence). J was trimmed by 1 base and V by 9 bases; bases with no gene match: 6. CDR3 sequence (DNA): TGTGCCAGCGGGGGACAGGGACTGAACACCGGGGAGCTGTTTTTT. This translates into CASGGQGLNTGELFF.

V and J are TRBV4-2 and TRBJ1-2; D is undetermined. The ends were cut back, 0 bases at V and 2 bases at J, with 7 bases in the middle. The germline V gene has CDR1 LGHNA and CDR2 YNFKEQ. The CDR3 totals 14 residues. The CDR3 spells CASSQDGQNYGYTF. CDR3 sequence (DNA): TGTGCCAGCAGCCAAGATGGCCAGAACTATGGCTACACCTTC.

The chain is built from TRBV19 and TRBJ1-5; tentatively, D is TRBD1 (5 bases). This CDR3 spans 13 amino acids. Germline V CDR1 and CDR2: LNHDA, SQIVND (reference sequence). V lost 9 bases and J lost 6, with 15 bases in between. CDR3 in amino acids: CASTGGWGQPQHF. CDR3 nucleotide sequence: TGTGCCAGCACGGGGGGGTGGGGTCAGCCCCAGCATTTT.

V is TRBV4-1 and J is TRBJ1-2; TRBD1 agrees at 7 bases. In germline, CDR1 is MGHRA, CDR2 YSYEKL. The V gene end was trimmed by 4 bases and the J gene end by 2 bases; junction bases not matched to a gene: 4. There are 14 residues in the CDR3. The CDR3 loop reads CASSLEQGNYGYTF. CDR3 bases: TGCGCCAGCAGCCTCGAACAGGGGAACTATGGCTACACCTTC.

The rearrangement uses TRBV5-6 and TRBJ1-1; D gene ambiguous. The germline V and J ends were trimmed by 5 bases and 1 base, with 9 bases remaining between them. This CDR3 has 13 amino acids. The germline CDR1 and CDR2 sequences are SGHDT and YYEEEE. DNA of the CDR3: TGTGCCAGCAGTCCCGCGTGGAACACTGAAGCTTTCTTT. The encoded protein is CASSPAWNTEAFF.

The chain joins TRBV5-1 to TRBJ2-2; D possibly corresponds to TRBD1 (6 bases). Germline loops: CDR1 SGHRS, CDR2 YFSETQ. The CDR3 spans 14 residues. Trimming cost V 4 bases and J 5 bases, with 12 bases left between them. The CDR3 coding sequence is TGCGCCAGCAGCCCGGGACATAGGACCGGGGAGCTGTTTTTT. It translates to CASSPGHRTGELFF.

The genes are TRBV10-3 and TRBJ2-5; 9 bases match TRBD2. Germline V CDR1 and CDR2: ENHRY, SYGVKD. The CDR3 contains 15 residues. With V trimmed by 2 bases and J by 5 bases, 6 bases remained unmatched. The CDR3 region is CAISEVRGGTETQYF. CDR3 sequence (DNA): TGTGCCATCAGTGAGGTGCGGGGGGGCACGGAGACCCAGTACTTC.

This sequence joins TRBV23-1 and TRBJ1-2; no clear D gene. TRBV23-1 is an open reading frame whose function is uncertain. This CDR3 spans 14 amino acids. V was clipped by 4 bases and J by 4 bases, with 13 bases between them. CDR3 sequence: CASSRYGEGYGYTF. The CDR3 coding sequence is TGCGCCAGCAGTCGCTATGGTGAGGGCTATGGCTACACCTTC.

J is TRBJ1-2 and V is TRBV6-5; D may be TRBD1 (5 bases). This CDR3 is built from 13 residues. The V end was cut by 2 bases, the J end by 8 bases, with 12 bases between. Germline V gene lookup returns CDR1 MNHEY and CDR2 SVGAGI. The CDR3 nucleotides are TGTGCCAGCAGTTACGCATTGGGGGGAGGCTACACCTTC. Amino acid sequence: CASSYALGGGYTF.

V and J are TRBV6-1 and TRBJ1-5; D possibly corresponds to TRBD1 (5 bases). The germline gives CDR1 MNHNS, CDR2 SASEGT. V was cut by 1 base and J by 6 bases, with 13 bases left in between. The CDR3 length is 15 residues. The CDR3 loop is CASSEGAGWGQPQHF. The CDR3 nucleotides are TGTGCCAGCAGTGAAGGGGCAGGGTGGGGTCAGCCCCAGCATTTT.

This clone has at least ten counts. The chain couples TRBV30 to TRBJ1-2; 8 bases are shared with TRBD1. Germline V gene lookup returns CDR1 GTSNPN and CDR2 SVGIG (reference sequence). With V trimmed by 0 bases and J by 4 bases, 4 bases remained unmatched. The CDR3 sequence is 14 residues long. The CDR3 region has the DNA TGTGCCTGGAGTGTCACAGGGGGTGGCTATGGCTACACCTTC. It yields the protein CAWSVTGGGYGYTF.

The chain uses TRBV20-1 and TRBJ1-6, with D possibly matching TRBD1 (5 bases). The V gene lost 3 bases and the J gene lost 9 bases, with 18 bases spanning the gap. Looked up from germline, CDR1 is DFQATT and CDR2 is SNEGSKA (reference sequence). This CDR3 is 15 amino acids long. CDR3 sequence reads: CSASWAGFGSSPLHF. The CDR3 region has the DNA TGCAGTGCTAGTTGGGCAGGGTTTGGTAGTTCACCCCTCCACTTT.

Written as DNA, the CDR3 is TGTGCCATCAGCCCAGGGGCAGATACGCAGTATTTT. This translates into CAISPGADTQYF. The genes are TRBV10-3 and TRBJ2-3; the D gene is possibly TRBD1 (6 bases). V was cut by 6 bases and J by 4 bases, with 8 bases left in between. The CDR3 is 12 amino acids. Germline lookup yields CDR1 ENHRY and CDR2 SYGVKD.